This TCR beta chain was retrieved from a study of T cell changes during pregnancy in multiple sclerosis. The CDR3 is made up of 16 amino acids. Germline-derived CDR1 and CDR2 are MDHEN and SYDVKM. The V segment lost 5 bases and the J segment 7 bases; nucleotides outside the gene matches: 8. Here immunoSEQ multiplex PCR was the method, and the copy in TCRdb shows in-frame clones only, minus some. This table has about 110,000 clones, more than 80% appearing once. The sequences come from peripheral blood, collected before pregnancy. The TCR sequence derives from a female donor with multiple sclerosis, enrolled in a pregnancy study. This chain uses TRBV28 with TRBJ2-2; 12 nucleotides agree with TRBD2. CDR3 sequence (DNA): TGTGCCAGCAGTCCCGGACTAGCGGGATCTAGCGGGGAGCTGTTTTTT. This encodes CASSPGLAGSSGELFF.